This TCR beta chain was retrieved from a study of blood T cells in healthy people across ages. The study, taken as a whole, reports: Strong correlation was found linking TCR beta diversity to naive T cell percentage.

With a J-beta primer mix and a sample-barcoded 5' primer, a second PCR ran roughly 6 to 11 cycles. TCRdb re-called the 5' RACE reads through MiXCR, storing one row per CDR3 protein. Of hundreds of thousands of distinct CDR3 sequences listed, approximately 50% are singletons. This CDR3 has 13 amino acids. V lost 7 bases and J 6 bases, leaving 15 bases between the germline ends. Germline V gene data show CDR1 as LGHNA and CDR2 as YSLEER. Only a few counts were recorded for this clonotype. Antigen unknown. Donors gave about 10 milliliters of peripheral blood apiece. The sequenced sample was blood. The clonotype was recovered from a woman in her fifties or sixties in good health. The gene calls are TRBV4-3 and TRBJ1-2; no definite D call. CDR3 DNA: TGCGCCAGCAACGCCGGGAGGGAGGATGGCTACACCTTC. Protein product: CASNAGREDGYTF.